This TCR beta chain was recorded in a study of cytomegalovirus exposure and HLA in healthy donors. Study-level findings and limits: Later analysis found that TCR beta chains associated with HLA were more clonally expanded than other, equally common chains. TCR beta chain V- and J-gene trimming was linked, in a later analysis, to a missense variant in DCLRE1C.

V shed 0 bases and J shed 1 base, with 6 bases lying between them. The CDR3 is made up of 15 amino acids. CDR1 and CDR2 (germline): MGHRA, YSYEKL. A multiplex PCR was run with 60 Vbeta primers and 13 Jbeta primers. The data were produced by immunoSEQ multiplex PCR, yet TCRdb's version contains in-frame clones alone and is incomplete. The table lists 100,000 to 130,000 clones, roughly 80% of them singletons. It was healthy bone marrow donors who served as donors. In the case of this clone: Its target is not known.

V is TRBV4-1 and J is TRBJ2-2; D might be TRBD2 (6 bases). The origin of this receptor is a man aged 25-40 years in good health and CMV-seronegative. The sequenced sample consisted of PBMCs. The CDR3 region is CASSQEEGNTGELFF. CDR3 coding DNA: TGCGCCAGCAGCCAAGAGGAGGGGAACACCGGGGAGCTGTTTTTT.